This TCR beta chain was identified in a study of blood T cells in healthy people across ages. Next came a second PCR, run for about 7 to 11 cycles, which used a sample-barcoded 5' primer along with a J-beta primer mix. TCRdb reanalysed the 5' RACE reads using MiXCR and keeps one entry per CDR3 protein. The table lists around 940,000 distinct CDR3 sequences, around 54% of them singletons. This clonotype occurred a few times. The material sequenced was blood. The TCR was taken from a woman aged 60-70 years in good health.

The CDR3 bases are TGCGCCAGCAGCCAGACAGCGGCTCAGCCCCAGCATTTT. It encodes CASSQTAAQPQHF. The rearrangement uses TRBV4-1 and TRBJ1-5; a weak D match, TRBD1 (5 bases). V was clipped by 3 bases and J by 6 bases, with 9 bases between them. Germline V gene lookup returns CDR1 MGHRA and CDR2 YSYEKL. The CDR3 has 13 residues.